The entry below describes one T cell receptor (beta chain). This clone showed up just a few times. Its antigen specificity is not known. The sample holds no much larger clone one base away, and base qualities are not on file. The donors were healthy, HIV-negative adults with no recently reported acute infections or vaccinations. Only Caucasian adults living in Nashville, Tennessee, USA were represented among the donors. For unsorted samples, about 87 million PBMCs were counted, and genomic DNA was extracted using the QIAamp DNA Blood Mini kit. Blood was collected by leukapheresis, and PBMCs were isolated by Ficoll-Histopaque density gradient centrifugation and then cryopreserved in liquid nitrogen vapor phase. This sample is drawn from a study of shared clonotypes between healthy human individuals (dated by TCRdb to the early 2020s). Study-wide context: The cohort comprised a couple of women and a few men aged 18 to 49 years. To estimate repertoire size and how much clonotype sharing occurs between individuals, the study deeply sequenced the blood TCR repertoires of 5 or 6 healthy adults. Per donor, leukapheresis produced somewhere between about 0.94 and 10 billion PBMCs. To increase sequencing depth and limit assay-specific biases, different laboratories used diverse techniques to prepare libraries and sequence TCR repertoires. Study-level results and caveats: Pairwise subsampling indicated that sequencing depth was expected to affect the degree of clonotype sharing among donors. Sampling was restricted to blood, and TCR repertoires in tissues likely differ from the TCR repertoires found in blood. The small number of donors limited the genetic and exposure-history diversity represented.

Trimming costs V 11 bases and J 2 bases, and their ends lie 9 bases apart. The CDR3 spans 11 residues, from the cysteine through the phenylalanine. CDR3 DNA is the only sequence kept; it has 33 bases, read in frame from the first base. Taken from the germline V gene, the CDR1 and CDR2 loops are SGHAT and FQNNGV. Using the deep immunoSEQ assay, multiplex PCR amplified TCR CDR3 regions from genomic DNA. Genomic DNA extracted from each cell subset was distributed evenly over all wells of several immunoSEQ 96-well plates, and each plate served as one replicate. For unsorted PBMC, each replicate PCR was loaded with roughly 330 ng genomic DNA, equivalent to some 27,000 T cell genomes. Ten immunoSEQ deep assay plates were used to sequence unsorted PBMC genomic DNA. The purified libraries were quantified using a Qubit 3.0 fluorometer, sized with a Bioanalyzer 2100, and then quantified again using the KAPA Library Quantification kit. A separate single-read 150-cycle Illumina NextSeq 550 flow cell was used to sequence each immunoSEQ 96-well plate. Under the source paper's analysis protocol: Because only junctional sequences without quality scores were contained in the immunoSEQ output, filtering matching that applied to full-length reads could not be performed. Sequences were annotated with PyIR, a Python wrapper for IgBLAST v1.9, using IMGT germline references to assign V/J genes and CDR3. Any read was removed if the V/J assignment was weak (E-value above 1e-6), the CDR3 was missing, or the read contained stop codons, out-of-frame junctions, or ambiguous translated residues. V3J clonotypes were defined as sequences sharing the same inferred V gene, J gene, and CDR3 amino acid sequence. Percentage overlap between repertoires was computed as shared unique clonotypes divided by the size of the smaller repertoire. RTK rarefaction, the Chao1 estimator, and Recon v2.1 estimates of unobserved clonotypes were used to assess repertoire richness. TCRdb retrieved this table from immuneACCESS and kept in-frame rearrangements only. Not all clones are present; in checked studies, unresolved V genes account for under half, and no reason is known for the remainder. From that table come the V and J calls and clone size; the DNA was used to work out D and trimming. The sample table holds hundreds of thousands of clones, of which roughly 80% were seen once. Around 12% of the sample belongs to the ten largest clones.

This TCR was recovered from a woman aged 40 to 49 in good health. Some clones in this sample may be carry-over from other donors' samples. The receptor chain draws on TRBV11-2 and TRBJ1-2, with no reliable assignment of the D segment. The source material was PBMCs. For the CDR3, the sequence is CASSGNYGYTF. The sequenced DNA: TGTGCCTCGTCCGGGAACTATGGCTACACCTTC.